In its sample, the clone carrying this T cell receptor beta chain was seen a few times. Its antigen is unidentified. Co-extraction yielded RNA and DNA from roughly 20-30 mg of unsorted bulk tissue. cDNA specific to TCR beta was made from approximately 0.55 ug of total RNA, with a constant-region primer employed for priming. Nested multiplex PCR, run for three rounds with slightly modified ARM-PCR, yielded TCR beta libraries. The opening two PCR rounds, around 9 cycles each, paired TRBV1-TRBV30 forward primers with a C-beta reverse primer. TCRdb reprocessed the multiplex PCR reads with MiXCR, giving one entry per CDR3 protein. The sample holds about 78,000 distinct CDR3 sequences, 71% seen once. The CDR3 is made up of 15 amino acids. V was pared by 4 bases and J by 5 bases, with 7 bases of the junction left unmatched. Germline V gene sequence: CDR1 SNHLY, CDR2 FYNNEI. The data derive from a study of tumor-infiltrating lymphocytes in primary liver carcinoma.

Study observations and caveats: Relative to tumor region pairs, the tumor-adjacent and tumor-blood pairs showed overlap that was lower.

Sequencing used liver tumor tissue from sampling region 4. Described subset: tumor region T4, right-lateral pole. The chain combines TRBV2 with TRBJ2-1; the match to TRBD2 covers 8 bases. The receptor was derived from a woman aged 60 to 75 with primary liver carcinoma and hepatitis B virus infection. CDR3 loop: CASSGYGRANNEQFF. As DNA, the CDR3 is TGTGCCAGCAGTGGGTACGGGAGGGCCAACAATGAGCAGTTCTTC.